This T cell receptor (beta chain) was sequenced in a study of human T cells and chemical hapten exposure. Germline V CDR1 and CDR2: WSHSY, SAAADI. Trimming removed 4 bases from V and 0 bases from J, with 11 bases in between. The CDR3 consists of 15 residues. TCRdb independently ran MiXCR on the RACE reads; one entry per CDR3 protein. Of about 55,000 distinct CDR3 sequences in the sample, 9.5% to 10% were seen once. Time point described: patch test 2, 6 weeks after DPC sensitization. Described treatment: therapeutic diphenylcyclopropenone sensitization with weekly scalp DPC. This clonotype appeared many times.

The sequencing here drew on whole blood, taken in connection with sensitization to the hapten diphenylcyclopropenone (DPC). The chain carries TRBV10-2 and TRBJ2-3; D is possibly TRBD1 (6 bases). The TCR sequence derives from a woman in her fifties or sixties with alopecia areata. Some clones in this sample may be carry-over from other donors' samples. Here the CDR3 reads CASSGGQSSTDTQYF. The CDR3 DNA reads TGCGCCAGCAGTGGTGGACAGTCGAGCACAGATACGCAGTATTTT.